These 14 T cell receptor beta chains came from one sample sequenced in a study of blood T cells in healthy people across ages. Sample-barcoded 5' priming and a J-beta primer mix drove a second PCR of roughly 7 to 11 cycles. Using its own MiXCR run on the 5' RACE reads, TCRdb lists one record per CDR3 protein. The repertoire holds some 1,500,000 distinct CDR3 sequences, around 40% seen once, with approximately 4.1% in the top ten. Sequenced: blood. The receptors come from a young woman in good health.

V gene TRBV25-1 combines with J gene TRBJ1-1; a possible D gene is TRBD1 (5 bases). The CDR3 contains 16 residues. Trimming shortened V by 4 bases and J by 1 base, and 16 bases separated the two germline ends. CDR1 is MGHDK and CDR2 is SYGVNS in the germline V gene. The CDR3, as DNA: TGTGCCAGCAGTGCCTGCGACAGTGCCTCGAACACTGAAGCTTTCTTT. Protein product: CASSACDSASNTEAFF.

In this sample, this clonotype turned up a few times. This chain links TRBV2 with TRBJ2-2; D remains ambiguous. CDR3 length equals 14 residues. Germline lookup yields CDR1 SNHLY and CDR2 FYNNEI. The V end was cut by 6 bases, the J end by 2 bases, with 10 bases between. CDR3 region: CASRGDGNTGELFF. In DNA, the CDR3 is TGTGCCAGCAGGGGCGACGGAAACACCGGGGAGCTGTTTTTT.

The rearrangement links TRBV29-1 to TRBJ2-5; the match to TRBD2 covers 13 bases. The CDR3 contains 12 residues. J gave up 12 bases and V 4 bases, and 5 bases lay outside the gene matches. Germline loops: CDR1 SQVTM, CDR2 ANQGSEA. The CDR3 loop reads CSVVGLAGWEYF. The CDR3 nucleotides are TGCAGCGTTGTGGGACTAGCGGGATGGGAGTACTTC.

The chain couples TRBV6-1 to TRBJ2-6, with TRBD1 matching 9 bases. The germline gives CDR1 MNHNS, CDR2 SASEGT. J lost 0 bases, V lost 3 bases, and 6 bases had no gene match. The CDR3 runs 18 residues. DNA of the CDR3: TGTGCCAGCAGTGAGGACAGGGGCGCCTTCTCTGGGGCCAACGTCCTGACTTTC. It codes for CASSEDRGAFSGANVLTF.

As for this clonotype: One end of the junction varies from germline; a read error may be responsible. V usage is TRBV10-1 and J usage is TRBJ2-7; no clear D gene. CDR1 and CDR2 (germline): WNHNN, SYGVQD (reference sequence). The CDR3 has 13 residues. CDR3 sequence reads: CVSSESPAYEQYF. CDR3 DNA sequence: TGCGTCAGCAGTGAGTCCCCTGCCTACGAGCAGTACTTC.

J is TRBJ2-5 and V is TRBV2, with TRBD1 matching over 8 bases. CDR3 length: 12 amino acids. Germline-derived CDR1 and CDR2 are SNHLY and FYNNEI. Unmatched junction bases numbered 9, after V lost 11 bases and J lost 7 bases. The DNA for the CDR3 is TGTGCCGGCGGGGACAGGCGGGGGACCCAGTACTTC. Translating it yields CAGGDRRGTQYF.

This clonotype was observed a few times. J is TRBJ2-1 and V is TRBV18, with TRBD2 as a possible D gene (5 bases). Germline V gene lookup returns CDR1 KGHSH and CDR2 LQKENI. Trimming removed 0 bases from V and 5 bases from J, with 8 bases in between. This CDR3 spans 14 amino acids. The CDR3 nucleotides are TGTGCCAGCTCACCACCTGCCGGGAACAATGAGCAGTTCTTC. As protein: CASSPPAGNNEQFF.

The J gene is TRBJ2-1, the V gene TRBV27; D unclear. This CDR3 has 16 amino acids. Trimming took off 5 bases at V and 0 bases at J, with 14 bases between the two ends. Germline CDR1 MNHEY, CDR2 SMNVEV (reference sequence). CDR3 bases: TGTGCCAGCAGTCCGCCAAGGCCGGGCTCCTACAATGAGCAGTTCTTC. Protein product: CASSPPRPGSYNEQFF.

This chain joins TRBV10-3 and TRBJ2-5, with a tentative D call TRBD2 (6 bases). CDR1 is ENHRY, CDR2 SYGVKD, per germline. The CDR3 is made up of 16 amino acids. Trimming cost V 4 bases and J 5 bases, with 20 bases left between them. CDR3 in DNA: TGTGCCATCAGTGGCCGTAGTGGGACTGAGGGGGAGACCCAGTACTTC. Protein sequence: CAISGRSGTEGETQYF.

V gene TRBV5-1 combines with J gene TRBJ1-1; possibly TRBD1 for D (5 bases). Trimming stripped 3 bases from V and 5 bases from J, with 8 bases between. Germline loops: CDR1 SGHRS, CDR2 YFSETQ. This CDR3 region has 12 residues. This CDR3 reads CASSWDGTEAFF. CDR3 coding DNA: TGCGCCAGCAGCTGGGACGGAACTGAAGCTTTCTTT. Supplemented by reference TRBV5-1 and TRBJ1-1, the full variable domain reads KAGVTQTPRYLIKTRGQQVTLSCSPISGHRSVSWYQQTPGQGLQFLFEYFSETQRNKGNFPGRFSGRQFSNSRSEMNVSTLELGDSALYLCASSWDGTEAFFGQGTRLTVV.

The chain links TRBV14 to TRBJ2-5, with 7 bases aligning to TRBD1. Near its end, the DNA agrees better with TRBJ2-7, so the J call may be wrong. Germline V gives CDR1 SGHDN, CDR2 FVKESK. The CDR3 is 14 residues long. This CDR3 reads CASSQENRGYEQYF. CDR3 sequence (DNA): TGTGCCAGCAGCCAAGAGAACAGGGGCTACGAGCAGTACTTC.

Note on this clonotype: A read error may explain this, as a much larger clone is one base away. The rearrangement joins TRBV3-1 to TRBJ2-3, with 11 bases aligning to TRBD1. Germline V lookup: CDR1 LGHDT, CDR2 YNNKEL (reference sequence). This CDR3 spans 15 amino acids. Here the CDR3 DNA reads TGTGCCAGCAGCTTCGGGACAGGGGGGACAGATGCGCAGTATTTT. Its protein product is CASSFGTGGTDAQYF.

The chain links TRBV7-9 to TRBJ1-1, with D perhaps TRBD1 (6 bases). Germline CDR1 is SEHNR and CDR2 is FQNEAQ (reference sequence). The CDR3 is made up of 13 amino acids. V was pared by 7 bases and J by 5 bases, with 14 bases between. CDR3 sequence (DNA): TGTGCCAGCATAGGGGGGCGGGAAACTGAAGCTTTCTTT. It translates to CASIGGRETEAFF. Combining the CDR3 with reference TRBV7-9 and TRBJ1-1 gives the whole variable domain DTGVSQNPRHKITKRGQNVTFRCDPISEHNRLYWYRQTLGQGPEFLTYFQNEAQLEKSRLLSDRFSAERPKGSFSTLEIQRTEQGDSAMYLCASIGGRETEAFFGQGTRLTVV.

This clonotype was seen a few times. This chain links TRBV4-3 with TRBJ2-1, with 15 positions matching TRBD2. Losses at the gene ends were 5 bases for V and 4 bases for J; bases not matched to a gene: 6. The CDR3 contains 17 residues. CDR1 and CDR2 from the germline V gene are LGHNA and YSLEER. The CDR3: CASSAGLAGGPYNEQFF. The CDR3 region has the DNA TGCGCCAGCAGCGCGGGACTAGCGGGGGGTCCGTACAATGAGCAGTTCTTC.